These T cell receptor beta chains were read from a single sample in a study of control samples from healthy donors and cancer patients. Sequenced by immunoSEQ multiplex PCR; TCRdb stores in-frame clones only, minus some. Of some 140,000 clones in the sample, around nine tenths were seen once. Input material: blood. Receptors were obtained from a man aged 25-40 years in good health. CDR3s include the opening cysteine and the closing phenylalanine or tryptophan. D genes are given only for firm matches. Part of the rows lack a size; the others show once, few, many or a class for expanded clones.

TGTGCCAGCGGAGGACAGAGCTACGAGCAGTACTTC	CASGGQSYEQYF	-	-	TRBV12-3/TRBV12-4	TRBJ2-7
TGTGCCAGCAGCTCGAATACAGGGGGCGTCTACGGCTACACCTTC	CASSSNTGGVYGYTF	TRBD1	-	TRBV7-9	TRBJ1-2
TGCGCCAGCAGTTGGACTAGCGGAACCTACGAGCAGTACTTC	CASSWTSGTYEQYF	TRBD2	-	TRBV4-1	TRBJ2-7
TGTGCCAGCACTCTCAGAGAGGGGGAGCAGCCCCAGCATTTT	CASTLREGEQPQHF	-	-	TRBV4-2	TRBJ1-5
TGTGCCAGCAGCTCCACCGGGGTAGCGGGGGACAATGAGCAGTTCTTC	CASSSTGVAGDNEQFF	TRBD2	-	TRBV11-2	TRBJ2-1
TGTGCCAGCAGACAGACAGGGGGCCCAGGTACGCAGTATTTT	CASRQTGGPGTQYF	TRBD1	-	TRBV28	TRBJ2-3
TGTGCCAGCAGTTCCCCGACAGGGAGAAGGGGGGAGCAGTACTTC	CASSSPTGRRGEQYF	TRBD1	-	TRBV28	TRBJ2-7
TGTGCCAGCAGAGTATCTTATAGCAATCAGCCCCAGCATTTT	CASRVSYSNQPQHF	-	-	TRBV6-5	TRBJ1-5
TGTGCCAGCAGTTTAATCGGGAATGAGCAGTTCTTC	CASSLIGNEQFF	-	-	TRBV27	TRBJ2-1
TGCGCCAGCAGCTTGGGGCTAGCGGTGCTTGATCAGGAGCAGTACTTC	CASSLGLAVLDQEQYF	TRBD2	-	TRBV5-1	TRBJ2-7
TGCGCCAGCAGCCAAGTTCCGGGACGTCAAGAGACCCAGTACTTC	CASSQVPGRQETQYF	-	-	TRBV4-3	TRBJ2-5
TGTGCCAGCAGTTTAAACAGGCACAATGAGCAGTTCTTC	CASSLNRHNEQFF	-	-	TRBV12-3/TRBV12-4	TRBJ2-1
TGTGCGGGGGGCAGAGATTATGGCTACACCTTC	CAGGRDYGYTF	-	-	TRBV6-6	TRBJ1-2
TGTGCCAGCAGCCAAAGGACTAGCGGGAGAGGCGAGCAGTACTTC	CASSQRTSGRGEQYF	TRBD2	-	TRBV6-5	TRBJ2-7
TGTGCCAGCAGCTTAGTTTTTGCGGGGAGCTCCTACAATGAGCAGTTCTTC	CASSLVFAGSSYNEQFF	-	-	TRBV7-8	TRBJ2-1
TGTGCCTGGGGTCCGGGGGTAGATCAGCCCCAGCATTTT	CAWGPGVDQPQHF	-	-	TRBV30	TRBJ1-5
TGTGCCAGCCCGAAGACCGGAATACTAGCCAAAAACATTCAGTACTTC	CASPKTGILAKNIQYF	-	-	TRBV18	TRBJ2-4
TGTGCCAGCAGCCCCGGGTCAGTAGAAGAGACCCAGTACTTC	CASSPGSVEETQYF	-	-	TRBV9	TRBJ2-5
TGTGCCAGCAGCCAAGTAAATCTAGCCGGTGAGCAGTTCTTC	CASSQVNLAGEQFF	-	-	TRBV14	TRBJ2-1
TGTGCCAGCAGGGGACTAGCGGGAGTGTTCGAGCAGTACTTC	CASRGLAGVFEQYF	TRBD2	-	TRBV6-5	TRBJ2-7
TGTGCCAGCAGAAGTAAGAACACCGGGGAGCTGTTTTTT	CASRSKNTGELFF	-	once	TRBV12-3/TRBV12-4	TRBJ2-2
TGTGCCAGTAGTACCGGGACTAGCGGGAGTGAGCAGTTCTTC	CASSTGTSGSEQFF	TRBD2	-	TRBV19	TRBJ2-1
TGCAGCGCGATAGAACGTTCTAACTATGGCTACACCTTC	CSAIERSNYGYTF	-	once	TRBV29-1	TRBJ1-2
TGTGCCAGCAGCTTGGTGACTAGCGGTTTTAGCACAGATACGCAGTATTTT	CASSLVTSGFSTDTQYF	TRBD2	-	TRBV5-4	TRBJ2-3
TGTGCCAGCAGTGAAGGAAGCGGGAGGCTGAACGAGCAGTACTTC	CASSEGSGRLNEQYF	TRBD2	-	TRBV2	TRBJ2-7
TGTGCCAGTAGTATCCAGGGGGCGCGGGGGACTGAAGCTTTCTTT	CASSIQGARGTEAFF	TRBD1	-	TRBV19	TRBJ1-1
TGTGCCAGCAGTCCGACGACAGGGAGGATTTTATATGGCTACACCTTC	CASSPTTGRILYGYTF	TRBD1	-	TRBV3-1/TRBV3-2	TRBJ1-2
TGTGCCAGCAGTTTAAGGTACATGAGCTCCTACAATGAGCAGTTCTTC	CASSLRYMSSYNEQFF	-	-	TRBV28	TRBJ2-1
TGCGCCAGCAGCTTGGCTAGCGGGGCCCCCTACGAGCAGTACTTC	CASSLASGAPYEQYF	TRBD2	-	TRBV5-1	TRBJ2-7
TGTGCCAGCAGCTTAGATTTGTGGCAGGGAGGGTACGAGCAGTACTTC	CASSLDLWQGGYEQYF	TRBD2	-	TRBV11-2	TRBJ2-7
TGTGCCATCAGTGAGTCAGGAGGGCCTTCGAACACCGGGGAGCTGTTTTTT	CAISESGGPSNTGELFF	-	-	TRBV10-3	TRBJ2-2
TGTGCCAGTAGTGCGACAGGGATTATCTACGAGCAGTACTTC	CASSATGIIYEQYF	TRBD1	-	TRBV19	TRBJ2-7
TGTGCCAGCAGCAGGGGGATCGGGCAGAAACTGTTTTTT	CASSRGIGQKLFF	-	-	TRBV7-9	TRBJ1-4
TGTGCCAGCAGCTCCCAGATGACAGGGTCCGGGGAGCTGTTTTTT	CASSSQMTGSGELFF	TRBD1	-	TRBV7-3	TRBJ2-2
TGTGCCAGCACCGATAGTCGGGGCACGGGAAACACCATATATTTT	CASTDSRGTGNTIYF	-	-	TRBV6-6	TRBJ1-3
TGTGCCAGCAGTGATCCAATATATGGCTACACCTTC	CASSDPIYGYTF	-	once	TRBV6-1	TRBJ1-2
TGTGCCAGCAGCCTCCGGGACAGAGCCTATGGCTACACCTTC	CASSLRDRAYGYTF	TRBD1	-	TRBV5-4	TRBJ1-2
TGTGCCTGGAGGGTAGGAAACACCATATATTTT	CAWRVGNTIYF	-	-	TRBV30	TRBJ1-3
TGTGCCAGCAGTTGGGTCCGGGTGGGCGAGCAGTACTTC	CASSWVRVGEQYF	-	-	TRBV28	TRBJ2-7
TGTGCCATCATGAAAGTTCCACTCAAGGGTGAAGCTTTCTTT	CAIMKVPLKGEAFF	-	-	TRBV10-3	TRBJ1-1
TGTGCCAGCACCGAAGATCGGGACCCACAGGATGAGCAGTTCTTC	CASTEDRDPQDEQFF	-	-	TRBV6-5	TRBJ2-1
TGTGCCAGCTCACCGGGAAGTCAAGATACGCAGTATTTT	CASSPGSQDTQYF	-	-	TRBV18	TRBJ2-3
TGTGCCAGTAGTAGGAGAGGGACAGGGCGCTCCTACGAGCAGTACTTC	CASSRRGTGRSYEQYF	TRBD1	-	TRBV19	TRBJ2-7
TGTGCCACCAGTGAATCAGGGGCTGGTAATGAAAAACTGTTTTTT	CATSESGAGNEKLFF	-	-	TRBV24-1	TRBJ1-4
TGTGCCAGTAGTTTGCAATTCTATCAGCCCCAGCATTTT	CASSLQFYQPQHF	-	-	TRBV19	TRBJ1-5
TGCGCCAGCAGCCGACTCAAAGCGGGAGTTGGAGAGACCCAGTACTTC	CASSRLKAGVGETQYF	TRBD2	-	TRBV4-1	TRBJ2-5
TGTGCCAGCAGTGAAGGCGACCGGATCCTCGGCGCAGATACGCAGTATTTT	CASSEGDRILGADTQYF	-	once	TRBV2	TRBJ2-3
TGTGCCAGCACCGTATTTATGAACACCGGGGAGCTGTTTTTT	CASTVFMNTGELFF	-	-	TRBV6-6	TRBJ2-2
TGTGCCACGGGGGGGAATTCACCCCTCCACTTT	CATGGNSPLHF	-	-	TRBV3-1/TRBV3-2	TRBJ1-6
TGTGCCACCAGCAGGGCTAGGAATCCCGGGGAGCTGTTTTTT	CATSRARNPGELFF	-	-	TRBV15	TRBJ2-2
TGTGCCACCAGTACTCCGGGGACAGGGGGCGGCGAGCAGTACTTC	CATSTPGTGGGEQYF	TRBD1	-	TRBV24-1	TRBJ2-7
TGCGCCAGCAGCCAAGATCGGGGCCTGGACACCGGGGAGCTGTTTTTT	CASSQDRGLDTGELFF	-	-	TRBV4-1	TRBJ2-2
TGCGCCAGCAGCCAAGATTTGGGGGGGAATCAGCCCCAGCATTTT	CASSQDLGGNQPQHF	-	once	TRBV4-3	TRBJ1-5
TGCGCCAGCAGCCAAGTTGGGACAGGGGCGTCTAGGAACACTGAAGCTTTCTTT	CASSQVGTGASRNTEAFF	TRBD1	-	TRBV4-1	TRBJ1-1
TGTGCCAGTAACACCAGACAGGGGGTCACTGGCTACACCTTC	CASNTRQGVTGYTF	TRBD1	-	TRBV19	TRBJ1-2
TGTGCCAGTAGTATAGATTACGGCGGGCACAATGAGCAGTTCTTC	CASSIDYGGHNEQFF	-	-	TRBV19	TRBJ2-1
TGTGCCAGTAGTATCGTAAAGGACACGGACAGGCGAAATGAAAAACTGTTTTTT	CASSIVKDTDRRNEKLFF	TRBD1	once	TRBV19	TRBJ1-4
TGTGCCAGCACCCCAACATGGCAGGGGTATGGCTACACCTTC	CASTPTWQGYGYTF	-	-	TRBV6-5	TRBJ1-2
TGCGCCAGCCGGGACACCTTCTCCTACGAGCAGTACTTC	CASRDTFSYEQYF	-	-	TRBV5-1	TRBJ2-7
TGTGCCAGCAGCTTAGAGATCGCCCGTACCTACGAGCAGTACTTC	CASSLEIARTYEQYF	-	-	TRBV11-2	TRBJ2-7